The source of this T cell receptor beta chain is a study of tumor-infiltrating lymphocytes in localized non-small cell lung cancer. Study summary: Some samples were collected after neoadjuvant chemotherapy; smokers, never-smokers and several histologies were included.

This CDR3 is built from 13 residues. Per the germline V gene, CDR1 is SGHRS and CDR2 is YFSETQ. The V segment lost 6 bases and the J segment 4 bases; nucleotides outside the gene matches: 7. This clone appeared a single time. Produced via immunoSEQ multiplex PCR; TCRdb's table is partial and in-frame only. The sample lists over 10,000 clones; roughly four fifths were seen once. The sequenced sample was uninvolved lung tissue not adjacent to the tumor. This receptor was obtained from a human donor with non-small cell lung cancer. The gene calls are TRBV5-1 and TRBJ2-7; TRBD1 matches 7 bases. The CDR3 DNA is TGCGCCAGCACGTCGGACAGGTCGTACGAGCAGTACTTC. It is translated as CASTSDRSYEQYF.